This passage covers 3 T cell receptor beta chains from one sample sequenced in a study of blood T cell repertoires in COVID-19. Clones were read by immunoSEQ multiplex PCR, and TCRdb kept only the in-frame ones, dropping some. Found here are fewer than 300,000 clones, roughly 79% of them singletons; the top ten hold about 2.9%. Input material: peripheral blood. These receptors were obtained from a woman aged 55-69 years with active or convalescent COVID-19.

The table lists this clone with a few counts. The J gene is TRBJ2-7, the V gene TRBV3-1 (or the pseudogene TRBV3-2); D is possibly TRBD2 (6 bases). CDR3 length: 12 amino acids. V was clipped by 3 bases and J by 10 bases, with 13 bases between them. The V gene's germline CDR1 is LGHDT and CDR2 YNNKEL (reference sequence). CDR3 nucleotide sequence: TGTGCCAGCAGCCAGGGTTCGGGGGTTCAGTACTTC. This sequence encodes CASSQGSGVQYF.

This chain joins TRBV5-4 and TRBJ1-1; maybe TRBD1 (6 bases). V lost 0 bases to trimming and J lost 0 bases, with 9 bases between them. Germline V gene sequence: CDR1 SGHNT, CDR2 YYREEE (reference sequence). The CDR3 sequence is 15 residues long. CDR3 in amino acids: CASSLEGTLNTEAFF. In DNA, the CDR3 is TGTGCCAGCAGCTTGGAAGGGACACTGAACACTGAAGCTTTCTTT.

Only a few counts were recorded for this clone. The CDR3 loop is CASSFRGHPLSTDTQYF. In DNA, the CDR3 is TGTGCCAGCAGCTTCAGGGGCCACCCGCTTTCCACAGATACGCAGTATTTT. This chain links TRBV5-4 with TRBJ2-3; D is possibly TRBD1 (6 bases). With 2 bases removed from V and 2 bases from J, the gap between germline ends came to 18 bases. The CDR3 is made up of 17 amino acids. Germline CDR1 reads SGHNT; CDR2 reads YYREEE (reference sequence).